One T cell receptor (beta chain) is described in this entry. This entry is derived from a study of blood T cell repertoires in COVID-19. On the study more broadly: Italy, Spain and the United States were the sources of the convalescent and acute COVID-19 samples. Nucleic acid was either cDNA or gDNA, and it came from T cells, B-cell-depleted T cells, or PBMCs.

This table comes from immunoSEQ multiplex PCR, and its TCRdb copy is limited to in-frame clones, with some not included. The table records roughly 230,000 clones, approximately 81% of them present only once. The clonotype originates from a man aged 35 to 55 with acute or convalescent COVID-19. The specimen sequenced was peripheral blood.

CDR3 region: CASSSGARGYTF. The CDR3 region has the DNA TGTGCCAGCAGCTCAGGGGCTCGGGGCTACACCTTC. The chain carries TRBV11-2 and TRBJ1-2; perhaps TRBD1 as D (6 bases). The CDR3 loop spans 12 amino acids. CDR1 and CDR2 (germline): SGHAT, FQNNGV. Trimming took 4 bases from V and 8 from J, leaving 11 bases between them.